These 25 T cell receptor beta chains were sequenced from one sample in a study of blood T cell repertoires in COVID-19. The table came from immunoSEQ multiplex PCR; TCRdb's copy has only in-frame clones and leaves some out. The sample comprises some 350,000 clones, about 90% of which are singletons, and under 6% rests with the top ten. The sample taken for sequencing was PBMCs or T cells enriched from blood (not recorded which). The receptors here all came from a man aged 25 to 40 who had recovered from COVID-19.

The chain is built from TRBV5-1 and TRBJ1-5; TRBD1 is a possible D gene (6 bases). The CDR3 loop spans 17 amino acids. The germline gives CDR1 SGHRS, CDR2 YFSETQ. V was trimmed by 0 bases and J by 2 bases, leaving 15 bases between them. The CDR3 nucleotides are TGCGCCAGCAGCTTGGAGGGTCAGGGGAGAGGCAATCAGCCCCAGCATTTT. Its protein product is CASSLEGQGRGNQPQHF.

V is TRBV11-2 and J is TRBJ1-6; D possibly corresponds to TRBD1 (5 bases). Germline V CDR1 and CDR2: SGHAT, FQNNGV. V lost 5 bases and J lost 3, with 14 bases in between. The CDR3 consists of 16 residues. CDR3: CASSPRGRGYNSPLHF. CDR3 nucleotides: TGTGCCAGCAGCCCAAGGGGAAGGGGCTATAATTCACCCCTCCACTTT.

J is TRBJ1-3 and V is TRBV18, with TRBD1 matching 8 bases. V was pared by 11 bases and J by 2 bases, with 5 bases of the junction left unmatched. The CDR3 totals 13 residues. CDR1 and CDR2 (germline): KGHSH, LQKENI. CDR3 DNA: TGTGCCGCCCGGGACAGGCCTGGAAACACCATATATTTT. It translates to CAARDRPGNTIYF.

The chain couples TRBV29-1 to TRBJ1-5; TRBD1 matches 9 bases. This CDR3 contains 14 residues. The V gene end was trimmed by 4 bases and the J gene end by 2 bases; junction bases not matched to a gene: 3. Germline-derived CDR1 and CDR2 are SQVTM and ANQGSEA. The CDR3 coding sequence is TGCAGCGTTGGGGGACAGGGTGGCAATCAGCCCCAGCATTTT. It is translated as CSVGGQGGNQPQHF.

The CDR3 sequence is CASSYGQQETQYF. The CDR3 nucleotides read TGTGCCAGCAGTTACGGGCAGCAAGAGACCCAGTACTTC. The chain is built from TRBV6-5 and TRBJ2-5; no clear D. CDR3 length equals 13 residues. Per germline, CDR1 MNHEY and CDR2 SVGAGI. Trimming took off 2 bases at V and 2 bases at J, with 6 bases between the two ends.

This rearrangement joins TRBV7-9 to TRBJ2-2, with 10 bases that match TRBD2. This CDR3 contains 16 residues. Unmatched junction bases numbered 7, after V lost 3 bases and J lost 6 bases. Germline lookup yields CDR1 SEHNR and CDR2 FQNEAQ (reference sequence). CDR3 sequence reads: CASSFQRGGRSGELFF. The CDR3 nucleotides are TGTGCCAGCAGCTTCCAGCGGGGGGGCCGATCCGGGGAGCTGTTTTTT. Combining the CDR3 with reference TRBV7-9 and TRBJ2-2 gives the whole variable domain DTGVSQNPRHKITKRGQNVTFRCDPISEHNRLYWYRQTLGQGPEFLTYFQNEAQLEKSRLLSDRFSAERPKGSFSTLEIQRTEQGDSAMYLCASSFQRGGRSGELFFGEGSRLTVL.

V gene TRBV6-5 combines with J gene TRBJ1-4; no firm D call. With 7 bases removed from V and 3 bases from J, the gap between germline ends came to 15 bases. The CDR3 runs to 15 residues. Germline CDR1 and CDR2: MNHEY and SVGAGI. CDR3 in amino acids: CASTPLGRANEKLFF. In DNA, the CDR3 is TGTGCCAGCACCCCCTTGGGCAGAGCTAATGAAAAACTGTTTTTT.

The chain is built from TRBV12-3 or TRBV12-4 and TRBJ1-2; TRBD1 might be the D (6 bases). This CDR3 contains 13 residues. Trimming removed 2 bases at V and 5 bases at J, with 9 bases between. CDR3 DNA: TGTGCCAGCAGTTTAACAGGGAAGTATGGCTACACCTTC. It translates to CASSLTGKYGYTF.

CDR3 sequence: CASSHGLRGTGELFF. The CDR3, as DNA: TGTGCCAGCAGTCACGGCCTTAGGGGCACCGGGGAGCTGTTTTTT. The chain couples TRBV5-5 to TRBJ2-2, with D possibly TRBD1 on 5 matching bases. The V and J ends lost 5 bases and 4 bases respectively, with 15 bases between them. Germline-derived CDR1 and CDR2 are SGHKS and YYEKEE (reference sequence). The CDR3 has 15 residues. The full variable domain, its missing parts supplied by reference TRBV5-5 and TRBJ2-2, is DAGVTQSPTHLIKTRGQQVTLRCSPISGHKSVSWYQQVLGQGPQFIFQYYEKEERGRGNFPDRFSARQFPNYSSELNVNALLLGDSALYLCASSHGLRGTGELFFGEGSRLTVL.

The genes are TRBV12-5 and TRBJ1-4, with 11 bases aligning to TRBD1. J gave up 6 bases and V 7 bases, and 10 bases lay outside the gene matches. This CDR3 spans 16 amino acids. Germline CDR1 and CDR2: LGHNT and FRNRAP. CDR3 in amino acids: CASALDRGREDEKLFF. The CDR3 nucleotides are TGTGCTAGTGCCCTGGACAGGGGGCGCGAAGATGAAAAACTGTTTTTT.

The chain uses TRBV12-3 or TRBV12-4 and TRBJ1-5; 8 nucleotides match TRBD1. The CDR3 is 12 amino acids. With V trimmed by 6 bases and J by 15 bases, 10 bases remained unmatched. The DNA of the CDR3 is TGTGCCAGCAGCCCGGGACAGGCGGGCCGGCATTTT. This translates into CASSPGQAGRHF.

The gene calls are TRBV2 and TRBJ1-2; D is perhaps TRBD1 (6 bases). The CDR3 has 12 amino acids. The V end was cut by 6 bases, the J end by 6 bases, with 11 bases between. Per the germline V gene, CDR1 is SNHLY and CDR2 is FYNNEI. The CDR3 sequence is CASRGTPDGYTF. CDR3 nucleotides: TGTGCCAGCAGGGGGACACCAGATGGCTACACCTTC.

The chain uses TRBV2 and TRBJ1-1; the match to TRBD1 covers 9 bases. J lost 4 bases, V lost 6 bases, and 3 bases had no gene match. This CDR3 contains 13 residues. The germline gives CDR1 SNHLY, CDR2 FYNNEI. CDR3: CASRGQGGTEAFF. In nucleotides, the CDR3 is TGTGCCAGCAGGGGACAGGGTGGCACTGAAGCTTTCTTT.

V and J are TRBV21-1 and TRBJ1-2; whether TRBD1, the table's D call, matches the DNA was not checked. TRBV21-1 is a pseudogene locus. The CDR3 sequence is 18 residues long. CDR3 sequence reads: CASSPGGTGVGWNYGYTF. CDR3 coding DNA: TGTGCCAGCAGCCCCGGGGGGACAGGGGTAGGATGGAACTATGGCTACACCTTC.

The chain's CDR3 is CASSWGTGGSYNEQFF. DNA for the CDR3: TGTGCCAGCAGCTGGGGGACAGGGGGTTCCTACAATGAGCAGTTCTTC. The chain employs TRBV5-4 and TRBJ2-1; TRBD1 matches at 11 bases. J was trimmed by 1 base and V by 3 bases; bases with no gene match: 3. CDR1 and CDR2 from the germline V gene are SGHNT and YYREEE (reference sequence). The CDR3 runs 16 residues.

The V gene is TRBV5-6, the J gene TRBJ2-7; TRBD2 matches 12 bases. V was clipped by 2 bases and J by 1 base; unmatched bases: 1. This CDR3 has 15 amino acids. Looked up from germline, CDR1 is SGHDT and CDR2 is YYEEEE. In DNA, the CDR3 is TGTGCCAGCAGCTTACTAGCGGGGGGATCCTACGAGCAGTACTTC. As protein: CASSLLAGGSYEQYF.

This rearrangement joins TRBV2 to TRBJ2-7, with D tentatively TRBD1 (5 bases). Germline V CDR1 and CDR2: SNHLY, FYNNEI. V was clipped by 5 bases and J by 9 bases, with 23 bases between them. The length of the CDR3 is 15 residues. The CDR3 protein is CASSPRQSLMFGQYF. The CDR3 bases are TGTGCCAGCAGTCCCAGACAGAGCCTTATGTTTGGGCAGTACTTC.

The sample holds a few counts of this clone. The V and J genes are TRBV11-2 and TRBJ2-2; 13 positions agree with TRBD2. The CDR3 is 15 residues long. CDR1 SGHAT and CDR2 FQNNGV come from the germline V gene. With V trimmed by 4 bases and J by 5 bases, 1 base remained unmatched. CDR3: CASSWTSGGTGELFF. The CDR3 DNA reads TGTGCCAGCAGCTGGACTAGCGGGGGAACCGGGGAGCTGTTTTTT.

The chain couples TRBV30 to TRBJ1-1, with D perhaps TRBD1 (5 bases). V was pared by 2 bases and J by 7 bases, with 14 bases between. The CDR3 extends over 13 amino acids. Germline CDR1 reads GTSNPN; CDR2 reads SVGIG (reference sequence). The CDR3 nucleotides read TGTGCCTGGAGTACCGGGACTCAGAGTGAAGCTTTCTTT. Protein sequence: CAWSTGTQSEAFF.

The count of this clone is one. The chain joins TRBV11-1 to TRBJ1-1; the match to TRBD1 covers 9 bases. After removal of 5 bases from V and 0 bases from J, the junction contained 7 bases not matched to a gene. Germline V gives CDR1 SGHAT, CDR2 FQDESV (reference sequence). The CDR3 runs 16 residues. This CDR3 is CASSQGQGLLNTEAFF. The DNA for the CDR3 is TGTGCCAGCAGCCAGGGACAGGGCCTACTGAACACTGAAGCTTTCTTT.

V usage is TRBV20-1 and J usage is TRBJ1-6, with D tentatively TRBD1 (5 bases). The V gene lost 3 bases and the J gene lost 0 bases, with 15 bases spanning the gap. From germline, CDR1 is DFQATT and CDR2 SNEGSKA (reference sequence). This CDR3 contains 17 residues. The CDR3 DNA reads TGCAGTGCTAGTTACCCGGGGGGGAGCTCCTATAATTCACCCCTCCACTTT. Translated, it gives CSASYPGGSSYNSPLHF.

The V gene is TRBV30, the J gene TRBJ1-1; D may be TRBD1 (6 bases). Germline V gene sequence: CDR1 GTSNPN, CDR2 SVGIG (reference sequence). V was shortened by 0 bases and J by 5 bases, with 16 bases between the two germline ends. The CDR3 has 15 residues. The CDR3 bases are TGTGCCTGGAGTGTGGACAGCTGGGGGTTAACTGAAGCTTTCTTT. Amino acids: CAWSVDSWGLTEAFF.

This clone was found once. The chain uses TRBV5-1 and TRBJ1-4; 10 positions agree with TRBD1. Germline V gene sequence: CDR1 SGHRS, CDR2 YFSETQ. The CDR3 sequence is 14 residues long. J was trimmed by 3 bases and V by 9 bases; bases with no gene match: 5. Here the CDR3 DNA reads TGCGCCACCACGACAGGGGGCCCTAATGAAAAACTGTTTTTT. Translated, it gives CATTTGGPNEKLFF.

The chain is built from TRBV28 and TRBJ1-5; no definite D call. This CDR3 comprises 14 residues. The V gene's germline CDR1 is MDHEN and CDR2 SYDVKM. Trimming shortened V by 6 bases and J by 3 bases, and 12 bases separated the two germline ends. CDR3 in amino acids: CASRTPDPNQPQHF. CDR3 bases: TGTGCCAGCAGGACACCGGATCCCAATCAGCCCCAGCATTTT.

The chain joins TRBV6-6 to TRBJ2-7, with 9 nucleotides matching TRBD2. This CDR3 is built from 14 residues. Germline V gene sequence: CDR1 MNHNY, CDR2 SVGAGI (reference sequence). The trim removed 6 bases at V and 3 bases at J, leaving 6 bases unmatched. The CDR3 DNA sequence: TGTGCCAGCAGGGAGGCTAGCGGGGTCTACGAGCAGTACTTC. It encodes CASREASGVYEQYF.